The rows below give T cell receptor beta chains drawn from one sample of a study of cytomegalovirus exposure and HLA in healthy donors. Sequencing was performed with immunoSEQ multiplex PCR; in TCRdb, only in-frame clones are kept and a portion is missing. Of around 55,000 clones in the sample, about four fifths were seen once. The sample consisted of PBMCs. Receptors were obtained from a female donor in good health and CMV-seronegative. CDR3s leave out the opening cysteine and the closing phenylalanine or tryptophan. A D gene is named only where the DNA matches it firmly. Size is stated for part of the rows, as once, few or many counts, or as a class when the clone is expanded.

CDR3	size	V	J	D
SVARTENTEAF	few	TRBV29-1	TRBJ1-1	.
ASSQPSSSNTGELF	once	TRBV4-3	TRBJ2-2	.
ASSPPESLNTEAF	.	TRBV7-2	TRBJ1-1	.
ASSPRGTGATGELF	.	TRBV7-6	TRBJ2-2	TRBD1
ASSLGQGAGNTIY	.	TRBV2	TRBJ1-3	TRBD1
ASSFTGSSYEQY	.	TRBV7-2	TRBJ2-7	.
ASSPRLEPSYYSNQPQH	.	TRBV4-2	TRBJ1-5	.
ASTTTGISPLH	.	TRBV25-1	TRBJ1-6	TRBD1
ASSSGQVGNSPLH	few	TRBV18	TRBJ1-6	TRBD1
ASSAGSVTEAF	few	TRBV19	TRBJ1-1	.
ASTGLAASNEQF	.	TRBV5-4	TRBJ2-1	TRBD2
ASSTTVYGYT	.	TRBV6-6	TRBJ1-2	.
ASSPPQGGSSYEQY	.	TRBV5-4	TRBJ2-7	.
ASSGYDGRGNGYT	.	TRBV11-2	TRBJ1-2	.
ASSQGRGQGTETQY	.	TRBV4-1	TRBJ2-5	TRBD1
ASRSGTGPSGANVLT	.	TRBV7-3	TRBJ2-6	TRBD1